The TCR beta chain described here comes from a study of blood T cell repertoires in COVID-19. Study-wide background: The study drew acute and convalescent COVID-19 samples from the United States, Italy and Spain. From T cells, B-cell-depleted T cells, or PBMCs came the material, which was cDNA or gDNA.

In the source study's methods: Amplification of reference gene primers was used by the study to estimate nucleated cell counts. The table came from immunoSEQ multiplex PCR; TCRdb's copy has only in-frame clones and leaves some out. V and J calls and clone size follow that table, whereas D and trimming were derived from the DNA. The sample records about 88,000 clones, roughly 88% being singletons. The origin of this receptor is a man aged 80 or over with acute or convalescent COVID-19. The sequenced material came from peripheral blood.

The CDR3 region is CASSQTPGVGNSPLHF. In DNA form, the CDR3 reads TGCGCCAGCAGCCAAACCCCGGGGGTCGGTAATTCACCCCTCCACTTT. This chain uses TRBV4-3 with TRBJ1-6, with a tentative D call TRBD1 (5 bases). This CDR3 has 16 amino acids. Trimming took off 2 bases at V and 6 bases at J, with 14 bases between the two ends. Germline V gene sequence: CDR1 LGHNA, CDR2 YSLEER.